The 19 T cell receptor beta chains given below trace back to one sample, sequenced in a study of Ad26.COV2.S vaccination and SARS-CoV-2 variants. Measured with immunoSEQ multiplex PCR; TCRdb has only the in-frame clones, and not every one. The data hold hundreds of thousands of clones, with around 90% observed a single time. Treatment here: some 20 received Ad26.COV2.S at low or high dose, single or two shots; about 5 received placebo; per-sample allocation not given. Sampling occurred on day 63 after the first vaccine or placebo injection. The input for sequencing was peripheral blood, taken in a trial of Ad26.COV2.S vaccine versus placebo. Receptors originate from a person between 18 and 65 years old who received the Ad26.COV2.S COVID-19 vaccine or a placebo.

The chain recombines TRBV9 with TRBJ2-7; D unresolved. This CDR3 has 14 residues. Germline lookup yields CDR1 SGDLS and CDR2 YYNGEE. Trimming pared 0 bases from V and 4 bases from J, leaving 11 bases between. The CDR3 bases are TGTGCCAGCAGCGTAGACTGGGTGGAGTACGAGCAGTACTTC. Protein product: CASSVDWVEYEQYF.

The CDR3 DNA reads TGTGCCAGCAGCCGTCGGGACAGAAGCTCTGGAAACACCATATATTTT. Translating gives CASSRRDRSSGNTIYF. V and J are TRBV7-2 and TRBJ1-3; 7 bases are a match to TRBD1. The CDR3 is 16 residues long. Per germline, CDR1 SGHTA and CDR2 FQGNSA. Trimming at V came to 5 bases and at J to 0 bases, leaving 7 bases not matched to a gene.

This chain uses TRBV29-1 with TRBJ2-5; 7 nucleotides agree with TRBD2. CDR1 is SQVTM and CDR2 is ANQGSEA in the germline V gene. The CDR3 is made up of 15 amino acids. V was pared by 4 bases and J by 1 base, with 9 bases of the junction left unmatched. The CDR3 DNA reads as TGCAGCGTTGCGGGTGAAGCGGGGACCCAAGAGACCCAGTACTTC. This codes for CSVAGEAGTQETQYF. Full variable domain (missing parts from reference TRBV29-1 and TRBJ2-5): SAVISQKPSRDICQRGTSLTIQCQVDSQVTMMFWYRQQPGQSLTLIATANQGSEATYESGFVIDKFPISRPNLTFSTLTVSNMSPEDSSIYLCSVAGEAGTQETQYFGPGTRLLVL.

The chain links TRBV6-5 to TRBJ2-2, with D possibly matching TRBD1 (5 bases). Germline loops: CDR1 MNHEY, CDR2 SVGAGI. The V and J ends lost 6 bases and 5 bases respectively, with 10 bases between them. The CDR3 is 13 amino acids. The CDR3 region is CASSSRQTGELFF. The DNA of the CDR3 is TGTGCCAGCAGCTCCAGACAGACCGGGGAGCTGTTTTTT.

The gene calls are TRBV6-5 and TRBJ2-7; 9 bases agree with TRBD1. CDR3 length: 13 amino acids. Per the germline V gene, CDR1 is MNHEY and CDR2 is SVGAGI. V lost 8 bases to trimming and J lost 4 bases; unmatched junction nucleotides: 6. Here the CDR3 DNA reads TGTGCCAGCGGTAACGGACAGGGGTACGAGCAGTACTTC. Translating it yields CASGNGQGYEQYF.

As DNA, the CDR3 is TGTGCCAGCAGCTCGTTCGTGGGGCTAGAAGCTTTCTTT. Translation gives CASSSFVGLEAFF. This chain joins TRBV5-5 and TRBJ1-1; TRBD1 is a possible D gene (5 bases). Trimming shortened V by 3 bases and J by 8 bases, and 14 bases separated the two germline ends. The CDR3 is 13 residues long. Germline-derived CDR1 and CDR2 are SGHKS and YYEKEE (reference sequence).

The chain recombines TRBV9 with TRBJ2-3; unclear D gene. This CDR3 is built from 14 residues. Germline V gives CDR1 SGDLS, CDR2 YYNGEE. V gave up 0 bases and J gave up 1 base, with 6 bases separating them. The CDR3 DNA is TGTGCCAGCAGCGTAGAGCTAGGCACAGATACGCAGTATTTT. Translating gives CASSVELGTDTQYF.

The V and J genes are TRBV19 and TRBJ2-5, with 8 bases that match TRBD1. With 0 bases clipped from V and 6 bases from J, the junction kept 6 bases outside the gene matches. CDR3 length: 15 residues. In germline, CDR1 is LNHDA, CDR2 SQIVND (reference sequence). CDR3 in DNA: TGTGCCAGTAGTATAGATACTGGACAGGGTAAGACCCAGTACTTC. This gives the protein CASSIDTGQGKTQYF.

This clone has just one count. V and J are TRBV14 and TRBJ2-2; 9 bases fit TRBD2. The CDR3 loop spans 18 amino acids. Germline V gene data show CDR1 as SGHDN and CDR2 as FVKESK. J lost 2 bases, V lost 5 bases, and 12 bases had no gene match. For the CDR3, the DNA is TGTGCCAGCAGCGGAGGCCCCCCACTAGCGGGTAACACCGGGGAGCTGTTTTTT. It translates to CASSGGPPLAGNTGELFF.

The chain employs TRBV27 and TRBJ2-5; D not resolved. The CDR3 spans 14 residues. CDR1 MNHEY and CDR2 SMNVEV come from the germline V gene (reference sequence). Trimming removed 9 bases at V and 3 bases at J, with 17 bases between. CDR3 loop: CARPPNGAKETQYF. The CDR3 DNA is TGTGCCAGACCACCGAACGGAGCAAAAGAGACCCAGTACTTC.

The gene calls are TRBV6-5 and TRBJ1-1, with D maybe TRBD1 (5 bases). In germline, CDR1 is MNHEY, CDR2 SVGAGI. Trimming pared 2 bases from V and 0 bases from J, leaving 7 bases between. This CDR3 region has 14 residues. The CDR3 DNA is TGTGCCAGCAGTTACAGACAGATGAACACTGAAGCTTTCTTT. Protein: CASSYRQMNTEAFF.

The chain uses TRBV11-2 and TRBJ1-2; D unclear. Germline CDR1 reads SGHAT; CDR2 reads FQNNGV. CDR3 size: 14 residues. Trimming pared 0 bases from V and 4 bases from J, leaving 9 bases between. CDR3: CASSLDLSSYGYTF. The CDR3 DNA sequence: TGTGCCAGCAGCTTAGATCTTAGCAGCTATGGCTACACCTTC.

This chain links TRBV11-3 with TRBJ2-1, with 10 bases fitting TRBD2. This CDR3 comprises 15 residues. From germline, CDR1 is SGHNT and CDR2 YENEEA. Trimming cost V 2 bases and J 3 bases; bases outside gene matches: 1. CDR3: CASSLLAGDYNEQFF. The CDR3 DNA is TGTGCCAGCAGCTTACTAGCGGGAGACTACAATGAGCAGTTCTTC.

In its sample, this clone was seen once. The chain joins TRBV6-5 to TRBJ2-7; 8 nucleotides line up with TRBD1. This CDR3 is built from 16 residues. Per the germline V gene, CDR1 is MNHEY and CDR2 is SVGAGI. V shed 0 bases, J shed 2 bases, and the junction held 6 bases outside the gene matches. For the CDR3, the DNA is TGTGCCAGCAGTTACTCGACCGGGACAGGCCCCTACGAGCAGTACTTC. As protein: CASSYSTGTGPYEQYF.

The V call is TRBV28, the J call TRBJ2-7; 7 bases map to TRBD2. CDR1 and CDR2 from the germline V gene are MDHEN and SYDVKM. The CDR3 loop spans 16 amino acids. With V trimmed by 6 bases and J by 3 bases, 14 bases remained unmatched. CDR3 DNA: TGTGCCAGCAGATGGAGCGGGGTTGGTGTGGGCTACGAGCAGTACTTC. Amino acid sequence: CASRWSGVGVGYEQYF. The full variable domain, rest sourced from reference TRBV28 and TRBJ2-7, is DVKVTQSSRYLVKRTGEKVFLECVQDMDHENMFWYRQDPGLGLRLIYFSYDVKMKEKGDIPEGYSVSREKKERFSLILESASTNQTSMYLCASRWSGVGVGYEQYFGPGTRLTVT.

DNA of the CDR3: TGTGCCAGCAGCTTAGTACTAGCAAACAATGAGCAGTTCTTC. Amino acids: CASSLVLANNEQFF. The chain joins TRBV7-2 to TRBJ2-1, with D maybe TRBD2 (6 bases). This CDR3 has 14 residues. The V end was cut by 1 base, the J end by 5 bases, with 9 bases between. CDR1 is SGHTA, CDR2 FQGNSA, per germline.

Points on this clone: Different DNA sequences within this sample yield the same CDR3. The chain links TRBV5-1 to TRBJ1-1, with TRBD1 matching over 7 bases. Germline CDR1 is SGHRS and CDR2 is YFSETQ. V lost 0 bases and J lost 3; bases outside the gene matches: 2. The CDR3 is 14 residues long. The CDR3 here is CASSLVGGDTEAFF. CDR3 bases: TGCGCCAGCAGCTTGGTAGGGGGCGACACTGAAGCTTTCTTT.

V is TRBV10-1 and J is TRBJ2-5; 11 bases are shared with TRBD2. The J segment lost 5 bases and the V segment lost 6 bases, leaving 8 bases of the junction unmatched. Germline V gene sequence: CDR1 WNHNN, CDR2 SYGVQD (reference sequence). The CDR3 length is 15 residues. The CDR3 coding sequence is TGCGCCAGCAGCGAACTAGCGGGAGAGGGTGAGACCCAGTACTTC. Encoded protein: CASSELAGEGETQYF.

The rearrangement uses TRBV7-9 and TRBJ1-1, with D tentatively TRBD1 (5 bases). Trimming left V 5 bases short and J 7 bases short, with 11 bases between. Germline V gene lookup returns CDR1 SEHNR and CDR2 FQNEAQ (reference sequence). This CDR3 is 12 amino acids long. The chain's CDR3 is CASSTRDSEAFF. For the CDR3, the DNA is TGTGCCAGCAGCACTAGAGACAGTGAAGCTTTCTTT.